This TCR beta chain was identified in a study of identifying expanded T cells in peripheral blood. Findings and limits, study-wide: Approximately two-week clone count variance significantly increased as total template count grew. Over about two and four weeks, about 17 and 20 clones changed, versus approximately 1.2 between replicates.

CDR1 GTSNPN and CDR2 SVGIG come from the germline V gene (reference sequence). CDR3 length: 12 amino acids. The germline V and J ends were trimmed by 4 bases and 0 bases, with 6 bases remaining between them. Sequencing used immunoSEQ multiplex PCR; TCRdb keeps in-frame clones, though not all of them. Among some 95,000 clones listed, approximately 86% were seen once. Collection occurred without any documented infections or immune events in donors. This clone has more than one count but fewer than ten. As yet, its antigen is unknown. Sequencing was performed on blood. This TCR was sampled from a person between 18 and 75 years old in good health. The V gene is TRBV30, the J gene TRBJ1-2; D remains ambiguous. The CDR3 DNA reads TGTGCCTGGACGGCAGCTAACTATGGCTACACCTTC. Amino acid sequence: CAWTAANYGYTF. The whole variable domain, filled in from reference TRBV30 and TRBJ1-2, reads SQTIHQWPATLVQPVGSPLSLECTVEGTSNPNLYWYRQAAGRGLQLLFYSVGIGQISSEVPQNLSASRPQDRQFILSSKKLLLSDSGFYLCAWTAANYGYTFGSGTRLTVV.